A selection of T cell receptor beta chains follows, all from one sample in a study of T cell changes during pregnancy in multiple sclerosis. The table came from immunoSEQ multiplex PCR; TCRdb's copy has only in-frame clones and leaves some out. The sample consists of around 45,000 clones, about 90% of them appearing once. The sequenced sample was CD4+ T cells from peripheral blood mononuclear cells, obtained before pregnancy. The origin of the receptors is a female donor with multiple sclerosis, enrolled in a pregnancy study. Each CDR3 is given with its conserved first and last residue. Fields, in order: clone size, J gene, V gene, D gene, CDR3 protein, CDR3 DNA. D genes are given only for firm matches. Clone sizes are given selectively: once, few, many, or a class where the clone is expanded.

clone_size: NA
j_call: TRBJ1-4
v_call: TRBV13
d_call: NA
cdr3_aa: CASSSRAGANEKLFF
cdr3_nt: TGTGCCAGCAGCTCAAGGGCAGGGGCTAATGAAAAACTGTTTTTT

clone_size: NA
j_call: TRBJ2-1
v_call: TRBV11-3
d_call: TRBD2
cdr3_aa: CASSSTGLAGYNEQFF
cdr3_nt: TGTGCCAGCAGCTCAACGGGACTAGCGGGGTACAATGAGCAGTTCTTC

clone_size: NA
j_call: TRBJ1-4
v_call: TRBV6-5
d_call: NA
cdr3_aa: CASSSWGGDEKLFF
cdr3_nt: TGTGCCAGCAGTTCCTGGGGGGGAGATGAAAAACTGTTTTTT

clone_size: NA
j_call: TRBJ2-5
v_call: TRBV4-3
d_call: NA
cdr3_aa: CASSQDTGIRETQYF
cdr3_nt: TGCGCCAGCAGCCAAGATACCGGGATACGGGAGACCCAGTACTTC

clone_size: NA
j_call: TRBJ1-2
v_call: TRBV4-3
d_call: TRBD1
cdr3_aa: CASSQAWTGRANYGYTF
cdr3_nt: TGCGCCAGCAGCCAAGCGTGGACAGGGCGGGCTAACTATGGCTACACCTTC

clone_size: NA
j_call: TRBJ2-5
v_call: TRBV15
d_call: NA
cdr3_aa: CATSSYQETQYF
cdr3_nt: TGTGCCACCAGCAGCTATCAAGAGACCCAGTACTTC

clone_size: NA
j_call: TRBJ2-1
v_call: TRBV6-5
d_call: NA
cdr3_aa: CASSSTRLGSNEQFF
cdr3_nt: TGTGCCAGCAGTTCGACGCGACTAGGTAGCAATGAGCAGTTCTTC

clone_size: NA
j_call: TRBJ1-2
v_call: TRBV6-6
d_call: TRBD1
cdr3_aa: CASSLTGVNYGYTF
cdr3_nt: TGTGCCAGCAGTTTGACAGGGGTTAACTATGGCTACACCTTC

clone_size: NA
j_call: TRBJ2-3
v_call: TRBV5-4
d_call: TRBD2
cdr3_aa: CASSSPSGGATDTQYF
cdr3_nt: TGTGCCAGCAGCTCTCCTAGCGGGGGGGCGACAGATACGCAGTATTTT

clone_size: NA
j_call: TRBJ1-1
v_call: TRBV9
d_call: NA
cdr3_aa: CASSVATGNTEAFF
cdr3_nt: TGTGCCAGCAGCGTAGCTACAGGGAACACTGAAGCTTTCTTT

clone_size: NA
j_call: TRBJ1-1
v_call: TRBV7-2
d_call: TRBD1
cdr3_aa: CASSLARQGPEAFF
cdr3_nt: TGTGCCAGCAGCTTAGCGAGACAGGGGCCTGAAGCTTTCTTT

clone_size: NA
j_call: TRBJ2-1
v_call: TRBV4-1
d_call: NA
cdr3_aa: CASSHFRTEGEQFF
cdr3_nt: TGCGCCAGCAGCCACTTTCGGACTGAGGGTGAGCAGTTCTTC

clone_size: NA
j_call: TRBJ2-1
v_call: TRBV11-3
d_call: NA
cdr3_aa: CASSDNSDEQFF
cdr3_nt: TGTGCCAGCAGCGATAACAGTGATGAGCAGTTCTTC

clone_size: NA
j_call: TRBJ1-1
v_call: TRBV6-4
d_call: NA
cdr3_aa: CASSTGHNTEAFF
cdr3_nt: TGTGCCAGCAGTACAGGGCATAACACTGAAGCTTTCTTT

clone_size: NA
j_call: TRBJ2-2
v_call: TRBV4-1
d_call: NA
cdr3_aa: CASSPLTLTGGELFF
cdr3_nt: TGCGCCAGCAGCCCTTTGACGCTCACCGGGGGGGAGCTGTTTTTT

clone_size: NA
j_call: TRBJ2-3
v_call: TRBV9
d_call: TRBD2
cdr3_aa: CASSITSEDTQYF
cdr3_nt: TGTGCCAGCAGCATAACTAGCGAGGATACGCAGTATTTT

clone_size: NA
j_call: TRBJ2-3
v_call: TRBV5-1
d_call: TRBD2
cdr3_aa: CASSPPTSLTPDTQYF
cdr3_nt: TGCGCCAGCAGCCCTCCGACTAGCCTTACTCCAGATACGCAGTATTTT

clone_size: NA
j_call: TRBJ1-4
v_call: TRBV19
d_call: NA
cdr3_aa: CASSISKGGLFF
cdr3_nt: TGTGCCAGTAGTATATCGAAGGGAGGACTGTTTTTT

clone_size: NA
j_call: TRBJ2-5
v_call: TRBV5-5
d_call: NA
cdr3_aa: CASRVGLSETQYF
cdr3_nt: TGTGCCAGCAGGGTGGGCCTGAGCGAGACCCAGTACTTC

clone_size: NA
j_call: TRBJ2-2
v_call: TRBV18
d_call: TRBD1
cdr3_aa: CASSPLGGPNTGELFF
cdr3_nt: TGTGCCAGCTCACCATTAGGGGGCCCGAACACCGGGGAGCTGTTTTTT

clone_size: NA
j_call: TRBJ1-5
v_call: TRBV15
d_call: NA
cdr3_aa: CATSKTPGQGNQPQHF
cdr3_nt: TGTGCCACCAGCAAAACCCCGGGCCAGGGTAATCAGCCCCAGCATTTT

clone_size: NA
j_call: TRBJ1-2
v_call: TRBV7-2
d_call: NA
cdr3_aa: CASSSPPVANYGYTF
cdr3_nt: TGTGCCAGCAGCTCCCCACCGGTCGCTAACTATGGCTACACCTTC

clone_size: NA
j_call: TRBJ2-7
v_call: TRBV6-6
d_call: TRBD1
cdr3_aa: CASTTYRGTGSAQYF
cdr3_nt: TGTGCCAGCACTACCTATCGGGGGACAGGGTCGGCGCAGTACTTC

clone_size: NA
j_call: TRBJ2-7
v_call: TRBV4-3
d_call: NA
cdr3_aa: CASSQDSGPPYEQYF
cdr3_nt: TGCGCCAGCAGCCAAGATTCAGGGCCCCCCTACGAGCAGTACTTC

clone_size: NA
j_call: TRBJ1-3
v_call: TRBV6-1
d_call: NA
cdr3_aa: CASSEGVGAGGNTIYF
cdr3_nt: TGTGCCAGCAGTGAAGGGGTAGGGGCAGGGGGAAACACCATATATTTT

clone_size: NA
j_call: TRBJ1-5
v_call: TRBV18
d_call: TRBD1
cdr3_aa: CASSPDRGWQPQHF
cdr3_nt: TGTGCCAGCTCACCAGACAGGGGTTGGCAGCCCCAGCATTTT

clone_size: NA
j_call: TRBJ1-2
v_call: TRBV5-6
d_call: TRBD1
cdr3_aa: CASSLGTANYGYTF
cdr3_nt: TGTGCCAGCAGCTTAGGGACAGCTAACTATGGCTACACCTTC

clone_size: NA
j_call: TRBJ1-2
v_call: TRBV19
d_call: NA
cdr3_aa: CASTPVGGYGYTF
cdr3_nt: TGTGCCAGTACCCCGGTGGGAGGCTATGGCTACACCTTC

clone_size: NA
j_call: TRBJ1-1
v_call: TRBV30
d_call: NA
cdr3_aa: CAWSKQGNTEAFF
cdr3_nt: TGTGCCTGGAGCAAACAGGGGAACACTGAAGCTTTCTTT

clone_size: once
j_call: TRBJ1-5
v_call: TRBV6-6
d_call: NA
cdr3_aa: CASSYFGDQPQHF
cdr3_nt: TGTGCCAGCAGTTACTTCGGAGATCAGCCCCAGCATTTT

clone_size: NA
j_call: TRBJ1-3
v_call: TRBV5-4
d_call: NA
cdr3_aa: CASSEKAAVGNTIYF
cdr3_nt: TGTGCCAGCAGCGAGAAGGCGGCCGTGGGAAACACCATATATTTT

clone_size: few
j_call: TRBJ1-1
v_call: TRBV7-2
d_call: NA
cdr3_aa: CASSSQGNTEAFF
cdr3_nt: TGTGCCAGCAGCTCGCAGGGGAACACTGAAGCTTTCTTT

clone_size: NA
j_call: TRBJ2-5
v_call: TRBV10-1
d_call: TRBD2
cdr3_aa: CASRAGGGGETQYF
cdr3_nt: TGCGCCAGCAGAGCGGGGGGGGGAGGAGAGACCCAGTACTTC

clone_size: NA
j_call: TRBJ2-1
v_call: TRBV29-1
d_call: NA
cdr3_aa: CSAWENEQFF
cdr3_nt: TGCAGCGCATGGGAGAATGAGCAGTTCTTC

clone_size: NA
j_call: TRBJ2-1
v_call: TRBV19
d_call: TRBD2
cdr3_aa: CASTPLAGGPNEQFF
cdr3_nt: TGTGCCAGTACCCCCCTAGCGGGGGGGCCTAATGAGCAGTTCTTC

clone_size: NA
j_call: TRBJ1-5
v_call: TRBV30
d_call: NA
cdr3_aa: CAWSGIDGNQPQHF
cdr3_nt: TGTGCCTGGAGTGGTATAGATGGCAATCAGCCCCAGCATTTT

clone_size: NA
j_call: TRBJ2-7
v_call: TRBV9
d_call: TRBD1
cdr3_aa: CASSARTGAEQYF
cdr3_nt: TGTGCCAGCAGCGCAAGGACAGGGGCCGAGCAGTACTTC

clone_size: NA
j_call: TRBJ2-3
v_call: TRBV11-2
d_call: NA
cdr3_aa: CASSLVGGADTQYF
cdr3_nt: TGTGCCAGCAGCTTAGTGGGAGGAGCAGATACGCAGTATTTT

clone_size: NA
j_call: TRBJ2-4
v_call: TRBV7-2
d_call: TRBD2
cdr3_aa: CASSRGGTATAVAKNIQYF
cdr3_nt: TGTGCCAGCAGCCGGGGGGGAACAGCAACCGCTGTAGCCAAAAACATTCAGTACTTC

clone_size: NA
j_call: TRBJ2-7
v_call: TRBV5-4
d_call: TRBD2
cdr3_aa: CASSGRGSVEQYF
cdr3_nt: TGTGCCAGCAGCGGGCGGGGGTCTGTCGAGCAGTACTTC

clone_size: NA
j_call: TRBJ2-1
v_call: TRBV9
d_call: TRBD1
cdr3_aa: CASSAQGAISSYNEQFF
cdr3_nt: TGTGCCAGCAGCGCTCAGGGGGCGATAAGCTCCTACAATGAGCAGTTCTTC

clone_size: NA
j_call: TRBJ2-3
v_call: TRBV7-3
d_call: TRBD1
cdr3_aa: CASSSDRGPADTQYF
cdr3_nt: TGTGCCAGCAGCTCCGACAGGGGGCCAGCAGATACGCAGTATTTT

clone_size: NA
j_call: TRBJ2-5
v_call: TRBV13
d_call: TRBD2
cdr3_aa: CASSLMGLGFETQYF
cdr3_nt: TGTGCCAGCAGCTTAATGGGACTAGGGTTTGAGACCCAGTACTTC

clone_size: NA
j_call: TRBJ2-6
v_call: TRBV27
d_call: NA
cdr3_aa: CASGIRAAGANVLTF
cdr3_nt: TGTGCCAGCGGGATCAGGGCCGCCGGGGCCAACGTCCTGACTTTC

clone_size: NA
j_call: TRBJ1-3
v_call: TRBV6-5
d_call: TRBD1
cdr3_aa: CASSPDRGSGNTIYF
cdr3_nt: TGTGCCAGCAGCCCGGACAGGGGCTCTGGAAACACCATATATTTT

clone_size: NA
j_call: TRBJ2-3
v_call: TRBV19
d_call: TRBD1
cdr3_aa: CASSQGTGRYNTQYF
cdr3_nt: TGTGCCAGTAGTCAGGGGACAGGGAGATATAATACGCAGTATTTT

clone_size: NA
j_call: TRBJ2-2
v_call: TRBV14
d_call: TRBD1
cdr3_aa: CASSTGQGFPGELFF
cdr3_nt: TGTGCCAGCAGCACGGGACAGGGGTTTCCCGGGGAGCTGTTTTTT

clone_size: NA
j_call: TRBJ2-3
v_call: TRBV7-8
d_call: NA
cdr3_aa: CASSLAGAQYF
cdr3_nt: TGTGCCAGCAGCTTAGCGGGCGCGCAGTATTTT

clone_size: NA
j_call: TRBJ1-1
v_call: TRBV6-1
d_call: NA
cdr3_aa: CASSKTISSAEAFF
cdr3_nt: TGTGCCAGCAGTAAGACTATCTCGTCTGCTGAAGCTTTCTTT

clone_size: NA
j_call: TRBJ1-1
v_call: TRBV18
d_call: NA
cdr3_aa: CASSESSDTEAFF
cdr3_nt: TGTGCCAGCTCAGAGTCCAGCGACACTGAAGCTTTCTTT

clone_size: NA
j_call: TRBJ2-5
v_call: TRBV9
d_call: TRBD1
cdr3_aa: CASSPRQGPQETQYF
cdr3_nt: TGTGCCAGCAGTCCTCGACAGGGTCCCCAAGAGACCCAGTACTTC

clone_size: NA
j_call: TRBJ1-2
v_call: TRBV7-9
d_call: TRBD1
cdr3_aa: CASSPDRAYGYTF
cdr3_nt: TGTGCCAGCAGCCCGGACAGGGCCTATGGCTACACCTTC

clone_size: NA
j_call: TRBJ2-5
v_call: TRBV19
d_call: TRBD1
cdr3_aa: CASGRTGNQETQYF
cdr3_nt: TGTGCCAGTGGAAGGACAGGGAATCAAGAGACCCAGTACTTC

clone_size: medium-sized
j_call: TRBJ1-1
v_call: TRBV5-4
d_call: TRBD1
cdr3_aa: CASSITGGAGTEAFF
cdr3_nt: TGTGCCAGCAGCATCACAGGGGGCGCCGGCACTGAAGCTTTCTTT

clone_size: NA
j_call: TRBJ2-1
v_call: TRBV6-4
d_call: TRBD2
cdr3_aa: CASSEAPRGGPWSYNEQFF
cdr3_nt: TGTGCCAGCAGTGAGGCTCCCCGGGGGGGGCCTTGGTCCTACAATGAGCAGTTCTTC